This paragraph covers one T cell receptor beta chain sequence. Participants' own reports of clinical history determined their cohort assignment. Two consecutive negative NP/OP PCR tests, clearance, or resolved symptoms defined Cohort 3 recovery. In the source study's methods: Nucleated cell counts were estimated from reference gene primer amplification. The method was immunoSEQ multiplex PCR; TCRdb's version includes in-frame clones alone and lacks a portion of them. For V, J and clone size, that table is used; D and trimming come from the DNA. The profile shows hundreds of thousands of clones, around 91% of them singletons. This sample is drawn from a study of blood T cell repertoires in COVID-19. The wider study: Some COVID-19 samples were acute and others convalescent; all came from the United States, Italy and Spain.

In germline, CDR1 is SGHTA, CDR2 FQGNSA. Trimming cost V 3 bases and J 2 bases; bases outside gene matches: 6. The CDR3 totals 15 residues. The material sequenced was PBMCs or T cells enriched from blood (not recorded which). The J gene is TRBJ2-5, the V gene TRBV7-2; 7 nucleotides match TRBD2. The receptor was isolated from a middle-aged woman who had recovered from COVID-19. The CDR3 loop is CASSFSSGGQETQYF. The CDR3 DNA is TGTGCCAGCAGCTTCAGTTCGGGGGGTCAAGAGACCCAGTACTTC.